This T cell receptor (beta chain) emerged from a study of T cell repertoires in cytomegalovirus infection. Study summary: It can be stated that public TCR beta signatures indicated CMV infection as well as a matching HLA type.

The CDR3 covers 19 residues. CDR1 and CDR2 (germline): SGHNT, YENEEA. A word on this clonotype: As yet, its antigen is unknown. One end of the junction is discordant with germline, which a read error may explain.

TCRdb reprocessed the reads with MiXCR, giving one entry per CDR3 protein. The data hold around 900,000 distinct CDR3 sequences, with roughly 31% observed a single time. This clonotype was obtained from a human donor in good health (CMV status not recorded). Some clones in this sample may be carry-over from other donors' samples. The sample in question was cultured CD8+ T cells from PBMCs, obtained from culture after CMV antigen stimulation. This chain joins TRBV11-3 and TRBJ1-2; the D is unclear. The CDR3 DNA reads TGTGCCAGCAGCTTAGACCGGGAATCTACACTCTTTACTAACTATGACTACACCTTC. This encodes CASSLDRESTLFTNYDYTF. Complete variable domain (other parts from reference TRBV11-3 and TRBJ1-2): EAGVVQSPRYKIIEKKQPVAFWCNPISGHNTLYWYLQNLGQGPELLIRYENEEAVDDSQLPKDRFSAERLKGVDSTLKIQPAELGDSAVYLCASSLDRESTLFTNYDYTFGSGTRLTVV.